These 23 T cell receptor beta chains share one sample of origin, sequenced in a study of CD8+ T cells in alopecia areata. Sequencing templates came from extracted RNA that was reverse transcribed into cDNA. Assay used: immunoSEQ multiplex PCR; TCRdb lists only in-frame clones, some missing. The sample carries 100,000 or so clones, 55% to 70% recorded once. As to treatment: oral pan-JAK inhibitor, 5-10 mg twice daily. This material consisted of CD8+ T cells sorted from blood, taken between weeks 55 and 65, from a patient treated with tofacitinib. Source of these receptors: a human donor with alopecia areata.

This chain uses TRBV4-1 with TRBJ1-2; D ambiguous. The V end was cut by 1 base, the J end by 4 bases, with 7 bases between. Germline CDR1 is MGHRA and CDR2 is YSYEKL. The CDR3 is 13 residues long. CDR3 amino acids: CASSQGSSYGYTF. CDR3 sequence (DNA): TGCGCCAGCAGCCAAGGGAGTTCCTATGGCTACACCTTC.

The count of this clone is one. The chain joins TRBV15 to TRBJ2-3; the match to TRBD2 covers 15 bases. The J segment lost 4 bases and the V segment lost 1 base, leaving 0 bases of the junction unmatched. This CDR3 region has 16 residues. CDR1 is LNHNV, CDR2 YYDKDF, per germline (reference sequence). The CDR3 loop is CATSRGTSGGADTQYF. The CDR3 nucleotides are TGTGCCACCAGCAGAGGGACTAGCGGGGGGGCAGATACGCAGTATTTT.

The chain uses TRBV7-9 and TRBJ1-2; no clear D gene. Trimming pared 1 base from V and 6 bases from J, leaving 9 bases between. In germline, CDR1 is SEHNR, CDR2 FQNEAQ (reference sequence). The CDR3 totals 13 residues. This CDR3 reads CASSLGFGDGYTF. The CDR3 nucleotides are TGTGCCAGCAGCTTAGGGTTCGGTGATGGCTACACCTTC. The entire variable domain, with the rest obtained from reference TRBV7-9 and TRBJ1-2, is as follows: DTGVSQNPRHKITKRGQNVTFRCDPISEHNRLYWYRQTLGQGPEFLTYFQNEAQLEKSRLLSDRFSAERPKGSFSTLEIQRTEQGDSAMYLCASSLGFGDGYTFGSGTRLTVV.

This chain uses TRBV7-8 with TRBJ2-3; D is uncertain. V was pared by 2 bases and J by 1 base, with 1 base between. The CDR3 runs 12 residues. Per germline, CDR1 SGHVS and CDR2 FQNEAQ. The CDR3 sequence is CASSLRTDTQYF. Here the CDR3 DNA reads TGTGCCAGCAGCTTACGCACAGATACGCAGTATTTT. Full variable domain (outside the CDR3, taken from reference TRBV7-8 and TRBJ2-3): GAGVSQSPRYKVAKRGQDVALRCDPISGHVSLFWYQQALGQGPEFLTYFQNEAQLDKSGLPSDRFFAERPEGSVSTLKIQRTQQEDSAVYLCASSLRTDTQYFGPGTRLTVL.

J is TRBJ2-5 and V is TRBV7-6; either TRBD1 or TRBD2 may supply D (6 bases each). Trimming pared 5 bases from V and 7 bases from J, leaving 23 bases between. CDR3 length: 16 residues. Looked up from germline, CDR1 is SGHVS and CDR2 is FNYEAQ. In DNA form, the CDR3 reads TGTGCCAGCAGCCCAACCACTGACAGGACCGGGGGGACCCAGTACTTC. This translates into CASSPTTDRTGGTQYF.

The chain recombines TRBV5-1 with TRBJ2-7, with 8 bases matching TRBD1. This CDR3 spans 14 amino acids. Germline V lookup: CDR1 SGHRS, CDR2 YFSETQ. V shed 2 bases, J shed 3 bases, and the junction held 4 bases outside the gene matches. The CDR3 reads CASSFGTGFYEQYF. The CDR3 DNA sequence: TGCGCCAGCAGCTTCGGGACAGGCTTCTACGAGCAGTACTTC.

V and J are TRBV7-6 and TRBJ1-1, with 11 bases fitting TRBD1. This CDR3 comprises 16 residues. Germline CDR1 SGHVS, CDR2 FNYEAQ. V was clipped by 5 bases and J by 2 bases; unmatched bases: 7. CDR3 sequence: CASSIWDRGGNTEAFF. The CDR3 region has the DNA TGTGCCAGCAGCATTTGGGACAGGGGGGGAAACACTGAAGCTTTCTTT.

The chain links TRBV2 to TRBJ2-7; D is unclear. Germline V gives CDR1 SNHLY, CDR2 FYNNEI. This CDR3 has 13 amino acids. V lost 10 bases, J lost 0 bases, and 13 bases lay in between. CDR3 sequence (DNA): TGTGCCAACGGACGCCATAGCTCCTACGAGCAGTACTTC. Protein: CANGRHSSYEQYF.

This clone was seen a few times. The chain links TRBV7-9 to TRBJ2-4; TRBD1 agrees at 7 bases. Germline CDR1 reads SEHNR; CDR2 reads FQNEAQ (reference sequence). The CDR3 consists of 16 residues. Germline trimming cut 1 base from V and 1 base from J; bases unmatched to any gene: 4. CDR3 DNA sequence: TGTGCCAGCAGCTTAGTTACAGGGGAGGCCAAAAACATTCAGTACTTC. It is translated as CASSLVTGEAKNIQYF.

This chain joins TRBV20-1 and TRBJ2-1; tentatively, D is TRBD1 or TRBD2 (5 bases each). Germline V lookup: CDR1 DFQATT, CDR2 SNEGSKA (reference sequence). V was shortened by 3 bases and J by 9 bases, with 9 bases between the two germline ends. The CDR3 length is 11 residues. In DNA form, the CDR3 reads TGCAGTGCTAGTGATGGGACTGAGCAGTTCTTC. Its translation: CSASDGTEQFF.

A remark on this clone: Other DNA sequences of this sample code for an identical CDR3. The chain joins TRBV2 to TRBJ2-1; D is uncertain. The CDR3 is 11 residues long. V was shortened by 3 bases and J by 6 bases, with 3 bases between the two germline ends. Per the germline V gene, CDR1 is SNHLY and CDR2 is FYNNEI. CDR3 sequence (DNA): TGTGCCAGCAGTGAGGGCAATGAGCAGTTCTTC. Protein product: CASSEGNEQFF.

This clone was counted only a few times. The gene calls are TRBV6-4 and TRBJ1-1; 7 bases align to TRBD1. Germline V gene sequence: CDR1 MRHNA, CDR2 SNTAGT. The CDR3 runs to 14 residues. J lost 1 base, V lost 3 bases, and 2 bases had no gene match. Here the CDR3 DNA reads TGTGCCAGCAGTGAAGGGACAGCGAACACTGAAGCTTTCTTT. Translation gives CASSEGTANTEAFF.

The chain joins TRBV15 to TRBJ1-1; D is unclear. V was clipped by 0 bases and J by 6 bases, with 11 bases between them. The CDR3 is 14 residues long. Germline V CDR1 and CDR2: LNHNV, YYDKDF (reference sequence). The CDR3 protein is CATSRDLADSEAFF. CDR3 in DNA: TGTGCCACCAGCAGAGACCTTGCGGATTCTGAAGCTTTCTTT.

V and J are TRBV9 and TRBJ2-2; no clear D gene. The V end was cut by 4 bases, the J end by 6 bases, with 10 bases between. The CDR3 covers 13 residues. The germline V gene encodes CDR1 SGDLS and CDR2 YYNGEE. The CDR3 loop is CASSSGVPGELFF. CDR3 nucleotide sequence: TGTGCCAGCAGCTCCGGTGTGCCCGGGGAGCTGTTTTTT.

CDR3 sequence (DNA): TGTGCCAGCAGCCCCGCGAGTTGGACTGAAGCTTTCTTT. Residues: CASSPASWTEAFF. V usage is TRBV7-9 and J usage is TRBJ1-1, with D unresolved. With 5 bases removed from V and 5 bases from J, the gap between germline ends came to 12 bases. Germline loops: CDR1 SEHNR, CDR2 FQNEAQ (reference sequence). The CDR3 is made up of 13 amino acids. The whole variable domain, filled in from reference TRBV7-9 and TRBJ1-1, reads DTGVSQNPRHKITKRGQNVTFRCDPISEHNRLYWYRQTLGQGPEFLTYFQNEAQLEKSRLLSDRFSAERPKGSFSTLEIQRTEQGDSAMYLCASSPASWTEAFFGQGTRLTVV.

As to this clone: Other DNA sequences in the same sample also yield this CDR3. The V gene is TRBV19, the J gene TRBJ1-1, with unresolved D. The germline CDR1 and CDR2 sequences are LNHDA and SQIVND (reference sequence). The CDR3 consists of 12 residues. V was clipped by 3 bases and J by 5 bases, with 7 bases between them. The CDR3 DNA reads TGTGCCAGTAGTATCTCCCGAACTGAAGCTTTCTTT. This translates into CASSISRTEAFF.

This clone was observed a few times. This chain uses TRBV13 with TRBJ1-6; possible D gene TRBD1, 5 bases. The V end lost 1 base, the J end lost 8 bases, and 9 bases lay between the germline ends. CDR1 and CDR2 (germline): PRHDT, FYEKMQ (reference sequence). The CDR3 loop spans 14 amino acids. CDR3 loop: CASSLAGRDSPLHF. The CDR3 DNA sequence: TGTGCCAGCAGCTTAGCAGGGAGAGATTCACCCCTCCACTTT.

In DNA form, the CDR3 reads TGTGCCAGCAGCGGGGCAGAAGCTAACTATGGCTACACCTTC. Its protein product is CASSGAEANYGYTF. The V gene is TRBV7-9, the J gene TRBJ1-2; D may be TRBD1 (5 bases). The CDR3 loop spans 14 amino acids. The germline gives CDR1 SEHNR, CDR2 FQNEAQ (reference sequence). Trimming removed 5 bases at V and 0 bases at J, with 10 bases between. The entire variable domain, with the rest obtained from reference TRBV7-9 and TRBJ1-2, is as follows: DTGVSQNPRHKITKRGQNVTFRCDPISEHNRLYWYRQTLGQGPEFLTYFQNEAQLEKSRLLSDRFSAERPKGSFSTLEIQRTEQGDSAMYLCASSGAEANYGYTFGSGTRLTVV.

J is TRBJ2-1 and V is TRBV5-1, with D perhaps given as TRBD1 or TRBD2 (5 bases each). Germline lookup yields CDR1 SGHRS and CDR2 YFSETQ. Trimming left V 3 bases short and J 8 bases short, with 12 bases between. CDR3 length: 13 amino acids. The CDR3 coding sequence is TGCGCCAGCAGCTACGGGGCTAGGGATGAGCAGTTCTTC. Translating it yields CASSYGARDEQFF.

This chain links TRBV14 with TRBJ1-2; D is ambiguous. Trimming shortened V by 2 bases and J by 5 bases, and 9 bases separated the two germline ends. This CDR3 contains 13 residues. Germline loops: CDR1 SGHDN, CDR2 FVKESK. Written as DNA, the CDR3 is TGTGCCAGCAGCCAACGACATACATATGGCTACACCTTC. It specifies CASSQRHTYGYTF.

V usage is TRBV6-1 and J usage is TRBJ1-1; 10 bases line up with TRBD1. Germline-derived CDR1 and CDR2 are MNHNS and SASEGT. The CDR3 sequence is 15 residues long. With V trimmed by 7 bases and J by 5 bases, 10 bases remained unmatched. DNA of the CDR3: TGTGCCAGCAATAACCGGGACAGGGGTTGGACTGAAGCTTTCTTT. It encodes CASNNRDRGWTEAFF.

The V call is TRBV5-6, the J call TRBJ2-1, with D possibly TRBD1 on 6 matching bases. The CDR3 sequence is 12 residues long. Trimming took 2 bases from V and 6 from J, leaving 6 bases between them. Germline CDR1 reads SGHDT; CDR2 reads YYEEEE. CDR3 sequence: CASSLGGNEQFF. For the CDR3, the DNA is TGTGCCAGCAGCTTAGGGGGCAATGAGCAGTTCTTC.

In DNA form, the CDR3 reads TGTGCCACCGGGACAGGGTCGTCTTCACCCCTCCACTTT. Translating it yields CATGTGSSSPLHF. This sequence joins TRBV6-6 and TRBJ1-6, with TRBD1 identical over 9 bases. The germline gives CDR1 MNHNY, CDR2 SVGAGI (reference sequence). Trimming cost V 10 bases and J 9 bases; bases outside gene matches: 7. This CDR3 region has 13 residues.